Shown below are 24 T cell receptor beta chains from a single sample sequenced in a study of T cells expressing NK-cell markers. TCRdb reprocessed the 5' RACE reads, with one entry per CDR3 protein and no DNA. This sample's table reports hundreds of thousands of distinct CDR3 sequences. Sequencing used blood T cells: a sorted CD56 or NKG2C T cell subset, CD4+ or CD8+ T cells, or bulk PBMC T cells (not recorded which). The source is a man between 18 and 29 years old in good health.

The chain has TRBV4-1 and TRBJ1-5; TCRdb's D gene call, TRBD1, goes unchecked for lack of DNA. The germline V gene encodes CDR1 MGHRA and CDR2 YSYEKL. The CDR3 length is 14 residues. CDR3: CASSQDAGRKPQHF.

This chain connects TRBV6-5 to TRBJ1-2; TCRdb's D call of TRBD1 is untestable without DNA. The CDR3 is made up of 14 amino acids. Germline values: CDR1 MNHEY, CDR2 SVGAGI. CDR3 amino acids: CASSYSGDRAGYTF.

CDR3 amino acids: CASSLSASGGSSSWDEQFF. The V and J genes are TRBV5-1 and TRBJ2-1; the D call of TRBD2 rests on TCRdb alone, since no DNA is present to check it. Germline values: CDR1 SGHRS, CDR2 YFSETQ. This CDR3 contains 19 residues.

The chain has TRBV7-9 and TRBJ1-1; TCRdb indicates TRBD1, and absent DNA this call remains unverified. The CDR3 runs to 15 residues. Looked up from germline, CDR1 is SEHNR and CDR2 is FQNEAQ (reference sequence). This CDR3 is CASSQLRTGGTEAFF.

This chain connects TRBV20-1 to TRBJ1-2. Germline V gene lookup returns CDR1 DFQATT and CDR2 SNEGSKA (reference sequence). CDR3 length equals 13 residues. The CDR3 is CSAFSGSGYGYTF.

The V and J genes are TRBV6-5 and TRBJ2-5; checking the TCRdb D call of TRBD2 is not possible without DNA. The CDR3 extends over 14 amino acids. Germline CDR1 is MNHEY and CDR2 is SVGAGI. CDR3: CASSYRQREETQYF.

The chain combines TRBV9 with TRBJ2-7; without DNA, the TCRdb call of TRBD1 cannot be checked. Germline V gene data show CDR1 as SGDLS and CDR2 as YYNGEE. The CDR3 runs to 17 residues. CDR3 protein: CASSVGAVPKGSYEQYF.

The CDR3 loop reads CSARAGVLAGEAGELFF. This chain links TRBV20-1 with TRBJ2-2; TCRdb gives TRBD2 as the D gene, but with no DNA this cannot be confirmed. Germline loops: CDR1 DFQATT, CDR2 SNEGSKA (reference sequence). The CDR3 contains 17 residues.

The CDR3 loop is CSARGDLGNTEAFF. The J gene is TRBJ1-1, the V gene TRBV20-1. CDR1 DFQATT and CDR2 SNEGSKA come from the germline V gene (reference sequence). The CDR3 loop spans 14 amino acids.

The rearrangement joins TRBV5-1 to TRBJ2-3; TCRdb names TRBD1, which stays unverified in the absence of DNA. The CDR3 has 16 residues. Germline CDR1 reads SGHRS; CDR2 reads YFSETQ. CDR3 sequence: CASGRLDRAGSDTQYF.

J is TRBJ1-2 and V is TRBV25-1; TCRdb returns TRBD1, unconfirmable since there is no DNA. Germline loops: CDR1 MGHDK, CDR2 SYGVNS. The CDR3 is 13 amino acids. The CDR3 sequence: CASRRGKNYGYTF.

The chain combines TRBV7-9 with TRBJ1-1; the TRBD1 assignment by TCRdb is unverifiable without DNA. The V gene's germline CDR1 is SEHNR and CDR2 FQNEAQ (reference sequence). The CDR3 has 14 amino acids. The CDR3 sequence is CASSLRTGTTEAFF.

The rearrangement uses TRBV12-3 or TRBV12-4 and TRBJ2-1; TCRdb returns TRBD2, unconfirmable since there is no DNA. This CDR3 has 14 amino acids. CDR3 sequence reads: CASSWDSPRNEQFF.

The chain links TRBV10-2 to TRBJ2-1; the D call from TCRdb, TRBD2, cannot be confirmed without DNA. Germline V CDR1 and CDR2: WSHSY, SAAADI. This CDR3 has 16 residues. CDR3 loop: CASSAHLREGHNEQFF.

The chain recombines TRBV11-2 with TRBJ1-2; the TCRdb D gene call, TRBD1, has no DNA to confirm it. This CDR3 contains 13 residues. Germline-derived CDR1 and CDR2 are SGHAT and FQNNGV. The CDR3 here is CASRATGEVGYTF.

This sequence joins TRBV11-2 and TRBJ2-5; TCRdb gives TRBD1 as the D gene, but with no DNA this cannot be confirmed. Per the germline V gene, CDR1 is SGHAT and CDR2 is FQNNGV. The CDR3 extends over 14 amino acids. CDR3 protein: CASSWQGQAETQYF. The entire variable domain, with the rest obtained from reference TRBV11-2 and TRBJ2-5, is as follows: EAGVAQSPRYKIIEKRQSVAFWCNPISGHATLYWYQQILGQGPKLLIQFQNNGVVDDSQLPKDRFSAERLKGVDSTLKIQPAKLEDSAVYLCASSWQGQAETQYFGPGTRLLVL.

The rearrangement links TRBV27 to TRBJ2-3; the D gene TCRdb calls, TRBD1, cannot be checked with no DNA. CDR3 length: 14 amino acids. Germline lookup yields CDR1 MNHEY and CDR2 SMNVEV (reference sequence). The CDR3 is CARGSRGGTDTQYF.

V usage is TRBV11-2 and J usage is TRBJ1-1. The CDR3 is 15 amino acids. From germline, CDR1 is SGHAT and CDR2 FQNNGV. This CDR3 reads CASSLVGGRRAEAFF.

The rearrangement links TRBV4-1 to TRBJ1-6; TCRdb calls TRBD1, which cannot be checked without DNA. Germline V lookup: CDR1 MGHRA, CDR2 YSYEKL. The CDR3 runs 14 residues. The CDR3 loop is CATTTGPGVSPLHF.

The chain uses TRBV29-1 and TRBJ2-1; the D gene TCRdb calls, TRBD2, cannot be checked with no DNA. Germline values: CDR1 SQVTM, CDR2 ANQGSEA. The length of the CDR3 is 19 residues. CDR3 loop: CSYMVRTSGRRGPYNEQFF.

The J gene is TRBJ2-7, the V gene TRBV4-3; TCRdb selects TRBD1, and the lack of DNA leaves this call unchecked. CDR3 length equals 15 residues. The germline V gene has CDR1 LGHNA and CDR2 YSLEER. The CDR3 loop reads CASSHRDRGGNEQYF.

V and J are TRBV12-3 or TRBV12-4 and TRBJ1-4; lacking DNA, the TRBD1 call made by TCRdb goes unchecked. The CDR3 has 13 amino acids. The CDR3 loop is CASSFFPEEKLFF.

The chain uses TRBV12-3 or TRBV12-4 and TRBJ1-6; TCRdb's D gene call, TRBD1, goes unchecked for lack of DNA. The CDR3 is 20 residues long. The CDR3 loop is CASSYNRGIIPSSYNSPLHF.

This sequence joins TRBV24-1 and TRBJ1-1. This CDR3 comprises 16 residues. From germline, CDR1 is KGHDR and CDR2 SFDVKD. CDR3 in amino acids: CATSDLNDKGGTEAFF.